This T cell receptor beta chain is from a study of technical replicates of blood from several donors. Sequencing was performed with immunoSEQ multiplex PCR; in TCRdb, only in-frame clones are kept and a portion is missing. The sample consists of some 87,000 clones, around 96% of them appearing once. The ends were cut back, 2 bases at V and 2 bases at J, with 9 bases in the middle. The CDR3 is 13 amino acids. CDR1 and CDR2 (germline): SQVTM, ANQGSEA. The specimen sequenced was T cells isolated from PBMCs. The sequence came from a human donor in good health. V and J are TRBV29-1 and TRBJ1-2; D is unresolved. The CDR3 nucleotides read TGCAGCGTTGAATACGGACTCAACTATGGCTACACCTTC. Protein product: CSVEYGLNYGYTF.